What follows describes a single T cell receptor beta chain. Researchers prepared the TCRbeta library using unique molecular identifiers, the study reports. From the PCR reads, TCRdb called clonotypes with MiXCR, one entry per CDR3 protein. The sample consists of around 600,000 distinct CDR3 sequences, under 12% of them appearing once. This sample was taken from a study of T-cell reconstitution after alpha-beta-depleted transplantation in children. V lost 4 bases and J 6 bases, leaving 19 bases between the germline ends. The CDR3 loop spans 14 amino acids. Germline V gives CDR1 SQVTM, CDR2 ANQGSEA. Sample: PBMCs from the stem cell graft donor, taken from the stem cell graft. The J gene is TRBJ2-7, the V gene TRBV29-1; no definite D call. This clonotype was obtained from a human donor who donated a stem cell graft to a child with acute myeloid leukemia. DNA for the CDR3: TGCAGCGTTGGATTCCACGTTGGTGCGTCCGAGCAGTACTTC. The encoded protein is CSVGFHVGASEQYF.